The text below deals with one T cell receptor (beta chain). Its target antigen remains unknown. Base-call qualities are not available, and no considerably larger clone is one nucleotide away. The entire isolated RNA was reverse transcribed using the High Capacity cDNA Reverse Transcription Kit, and thus expressed TCRB transcripts were sequenced. Naive, central memory and regulatory T cell samples underwent deep immunoSEQ sequencing, averaging around 3.6 million total reads per sample. After sorted cells were lysed in RLT buffer, RNA was extracted with DNase-treated RNeasy Micro or Mini kits, with the choice depending on cell number. Each cell subset was processed separately to prevent cross-contamination, with patient and healthy donor samples processed together. The immunoSEQ multiplex PCR was used to amplify TCRB sequences from cDNA, yielding 87-bp fragments that span the CDR3 region. Amplicons were sequenced on the Illumina HiSeq platform. Concerning the study's data processing: Synthetic template baselines were used to correct PCR bias computationally, reads within Hamming distance 2 were collapsed, and singletons that could not be merged were discarded. Reads were aligned to IMGT to assign V, D and J genes, CDR3 length, and insertions or deletions at six rearrangement sites. Within each subset, clonotype counts were normalized to the number of sorted cells before true diversity and Gini coefficients were calculated with the tcR R package. Repertoire sharing was quantified using the overlap coefficient calculated on TCRB nucleotide sequences. Entries here come from immuneACCESS through TCRdb and include only in-frame sequences with V and J called. Some clones fail to appear in such tables; in the studies checked, an unresolved V gene covers under half of the shortfall, and the cause of the remainder is unknown. The D gene and trimming were derived from the DNA, and the V and J assignments and clone size from that table. For this sample there are some 150,000 clones; 6.9% appear just once. In total, the top ten clones hold under 1.5% of the sample.

V is trimmed back by 5 bases and J by 4 bases, and the junction contains 7 bases that no gene match accounts for. The CDR3 contains 14 residues, cysteine and phenylalanine counted. Here the CDR3 DNA is all that survives: 42 bases in frame from base 1. According to the germline V gene, CDR1 reads SGHVS and CDR2 reads FNYEAQ. The entry originates in a study of beta chain features in type 1 diabetes (dated by TCRdb to 2016 to 2019). Background for the entire study: Mean age, gender distribution, total cell number and subset yield did not differ between patients and healthy donors. A total of approximately 99,000,000 sorted cells were examined across all samples, and RNA yield correlated strongly with the number of cells per subset. The study compared the TCRB repertoires of sorted circulating CD4+ T cell subsets in recently diagnosed type 1 diabetes patients with those in matched healthy donors. Naive and central memory subsets were obtained from all 30 or so donors, but regulatory and stem cell-like memory subsets were isolated from only 8 patients and 8 healthy donors. What the research found in general, with its limitations: Only small numbers of individuals were included in the HLA sub-analyses, which left unresolved whether HLA type had any influence on TCRB rearrangement. PCR may preferentially amplify shorter templates, but because patient and control samples were amplified and corrected together, any resulting skew would affect both groups equally. Because cDNA was sequenced instead of genomic DNA, highly expressing activated cells could be over-represented, though the groups showed no difference in activation or CD3 levels. A moderate but significant shortening of TCRB CDR3 length was observed in type 1 diabetes patients in all four CD4+ subsets. Naive, central memory and regulatory TCRB repertoires appeared more similar among patients than among healthy donors. Patients with type 1 diabetes made fewer insertions and deleted more nucleotides at VDJ recombination sites, implying thymic rearrangement abnormalities.

Each donor gave one peripheral blood draw, averaging roughly 120 mL, which was collected into heparinised tubes. Naive, central memory, regulatory and stem cell-like memory CD4+ T cells were sorted on a BD FACSAria II using a panel including CD45RO, CCR7, CD25, CD127, CD95 and CD27. Every sorted population had a purity above 95%. Right away, PBMCs were isolated by Lymphoprep density gradient centrifugation and were stained directly, with no culture step. So that batch effects would be minimized, each experiment stained and sorted samples in pairs, pairing one healthy donor with one patient. The receptor was derived from a woman aged 30 to 39 in good health. The V gene is TRBV7-6 and the J gene is TRBJ2-5; TRBD2 fits 7 bases in the junction. Sequencing was carried out using central memory CD4+ T cells from blood. The DNA sequence is given as TGTGCCAGCAGCCTCGCGGGGGTGGGAGAGACCCAGTACTTC. This sequence encodes CASSLAGVGETQYF.